Listed below are T cell receptor beta chains from one sample, sequenced in a study of CD8+ T cells in alopecia areata. Sequencing used immunoSEQ multiplex PCR; TCRdb keeps in-frame clones, though not all of them. The sample has 180,000 or so clones; around 49% are singletons. The sequenced sample was CD8+ T cells sorted from blood, obtained around week 54, from a patient treated with tofacitinib. All receptors come from a human donor with alopecia areata. CDR3s include the opening cysteine and the closing phenylalanine or tryptophan. The D gene is left open where the match is weak. The size of a clone is reported for some rows only, either as once, few or many, or as a class for expanded clones.

V gene: TRBV5-6; D gene: NA; J gene: TRBJ1-1; clone size: NA; CDR3 protein: CASSFDMVGSTEAFF; CDR3 DNA: TGTGCCAGCAGCTTCGACATGGTCGGGAGCACTGAAGCTTTCTTT
V gene: TRBV14; D gene: NA; J gene: TRBJ1-1; clone size: NA; CDR3 protein: CASSHPGWTEAFF; CDR3 DNA: TGTGCCAGCAGCCACCCAGGGTGGACTGAAGCTTTCTTT
V gene: TRBV4-3; D gene: NA; J gene: TRBJ2-7; clone size: NA; CDR3 protein: CASSPGPQGSSYEQYF; CDR3 DNA: TGCGCCAGCAGCCCGGGCCCTCAGGGGAGCTCCTACGAGCAGTACTTC
V gene: TRBV30; D gene: NA; J gene: TRBJ1-5; clone size: few; CDR3 protein: CAWSVGDDQPQHF; CDR3 DNA: TGTGCCTGGAGTGTTGGCGACGATCAGCCCCAGCATTTT
V gene: TRBV5-1; D gene: TRBD1; J gene: TRBJ2-6; clone size: NA; CDR3 protein: CASSSRQGPAFSANVLTF; CDR3 DNA: TGCGCCAGCAGCTCCCGACAGGGCCCAGCTTTTAGCGCCAACGTCCTGACTTTC
V gene: TRBV5-6; D gene: TRBD1; J gene: TRBJ2-7; clone size: NA; CDR3 protein: CASSPKRGQEPLWYEQYF; CDR3 DNA: TGTGCCAGCAGCCCGAAACGGGGACAGGAACCTCTGTGGTACGAGCAGTACTTC
V gene: TRBV27; D gene: NA; J gene: TRBJ1-2; clone size: NA; CDR3 protein: CASSSLPGLQGYTF; CDR3 DNA: TGTGCCAGCAGTTCACTACCCGGGCTTCAGGGCTACACCTTC
V gene: TRBV7-6; D gene: NA; J gene: TRBJ1-6; clone size: NA; CDR3 protein: CASSLDSRDSPLHF; CDR3 DNA: TGTGCCAGCAGCCTGGACTCGCGAGATTCACCCCTCCACTTT
V gene: TRBV19; D gene: TRBD2; J gene: TRBJ2-7; clone size: few; CDR3 protein: CASSIVAGARYEQYF; CDR3 DNA: TGTGCCAGTAGTATCGTAGCGGGGGCCCGCTACGAGCAGTACTTC
V gene: TRBV5-1; D gene: TRBD1; J gene: TRBJ2-5; clone size: NA; CDR3 protein: CASSLARTGVETQYF; CDR3 DNA: TGCGCCAGCAGCTTGGCCCGGACAGGGGTAGAGACCCAGTACTTC
V gene: TRBV13; D gene: NA; J gene: TRBJ2-2; clone size: few; CDR3 protein: CASSLAPRNTGELFF; CDR3 DNA: TGTGCCAGCAGCTTAGCCCCCCGGAACACCGGGGAGCTGTTTTTT
V gene: TRBV4-1; D gene: NA; J gene: TRBJ2-5; clone size: NA; CDR3 protein: CASSQPGEETQYF; CDR3 DNA: TGCGCCAGCAGCCAACCGGGAGAAGAGACCCAGTACTTC
V gene: TRBV18; D gene: NA; J gene: TRBJ1-5; clone size: NA; CDR3 protein: CASSSGRGNQPQHF; CDR3 DNA: TGTGCCAGCTCATCGGGACGGGGCAATCAGCCCCAGCATTTT
V gene: TRBV29-1; D gene: TRBD2; J gene: TRBJ2-2; clone size: few; CDR3 protein: CSVESGASANTGELFF; CDR3 DNA: TGCAGCGTTGAAAGCGGGGCTTCCGCGAACACCGGGGAGCTGTTTTTT
V gene: TRBV29-1; D gene: NA; J gene: TRBJ1-2; clone size: few; CDR3 protein: CSVEGTGYTF; CDR3 DNA: TGCAGCGTGGAGGGCACCGGCTACACCTTC
V gene: TRBV4-1; D gene: NA; J gene: TRBJ2-1; clone size: NA; CDR3 protein: CASSQDPGPYNEQFF; CDR3 DNA: TGCGCCAGCAGCCAAGATCCGGGGCCCTACAATGAGCAGTTCTTC
V gene: TRBV7-9; D gene: NA; J gene: TRBJ1-6; clone size: few; CDR3 protein: CASSMQPSPLHF; CDR3 DNA: TGTGCCAGCAGCATGCAGCCTTCACCCCTCCACTTT
V gene: TRBV5-4; D gene: NA; J gene: TRBJ1-1; clone size: NA; CDR3 protein: CASSLGTEAFF; CDR3 DNA: TGTGCCAGCAGCTTGGGCACTGAAGCTTTCTTT
V gene: TRBV27; D gene: TRBD1; J gene: TRBJ2-2; clone size: few; CDR3 protein: CASSSGGAGTGELFF; CDR3 DNA: TGTGCCAGCAGTTCAGGGGGCGCGGGCACCGGGGAGCTGTTTTTT
V gene: TRBV6-5; D gene: NA; J gene: TRBJ2-7; clone size: NA; CDR3 protein: CASRDGSEQYF; CDR3 DNA: TGTGCCAGCAGAGACGGGTCCGAGCAGTACTTC
V gene: TRBV18; D gene: TRBD2; J gene: TRBJ2-1; clone size: NA; CDR3 protein: CASSRRGEYNEQFF; CDR3 DNA: TGTGCCAGCTCAAGGCGGGGGGAGTACAATGAGCAGTTCTTC
V gene: TRBV5-1; D gene: NA; J gene: TRBJ2-7; clone size: NA; CDR3 protein: CASSAGSYEQYF; CDR3 DNA: TGCGCCAGCAGCGCGGGCTCCTACGAGCAGTACTTC
V gene: TRBV19; D gene: NA; J gene: TRBJ1-5; clone size: NA; CDR3 protein: CASSTARAWNQPQHF; CDR3 DNA: TGTGCCAGTAGTACCGCCCGGGCATGGAATCAGCCCCAGCATTTT
V gene: TRBV29-1; D gene: NA; J gene: TRBJ2-3; clone size: NA; CDR3 protein: CSGRTGTDTQYF; CDR3 DNA: TGCAGCGGCCGGACTGGCACAGATACGCAGTATTTT
V gene: TRBV7-9; D gene: NA; J gene: TRBJ2-2; clone size: NA; CDR3 protein: CASSLAHNTGELFF; CDR3 DNA: TGTGCCAGCAGCTTAGCGCATAACACCGGGGAGCTGTTTTTT
V gene: TRBV4-1; D gene: NA; J gene: TRBJ2-7; clone size: few; CDR3 protein: CASSQVVRYEQYF; CDR3 DNA: TGCGCCAGCAGCCAAGTCGTAAGATACGAGCAGTACTTC
V gene: TRBV5-1; D gene: TRBD1; J gene: TRBJ2-3; clone size: NA; CDR3 protein: CASSYRGRGPDDTQYF; CDR3 DNA: TGCGCCAGCAGCTACAGGGGGCGAGGGCCCGATGATACGCAGTATTTT
V gene: TRBV13; D gene: TRBD1; J gene: TRBJ2-7; clone size: NA; CDR3 protein: CASSDTGGSSYEQYF; CDR3 DNA: TGTGCCAGCAGCGATACAGGGGGGAGCTCCTACGAGCAGTACTTC
V gene: TRBV7-2; D gene: NA; J gene: TRBJ1-1; clone size: few; CDR3 protein: CASSLMPVNTEAFF; CDR3 DNA: TGTGCCAGCAGCTTGATGCCAGTGAACACTGAAGCTTTCTTT
V gene: TRBV13; D gene: NA; J gene: TRBJ1-1; clone size: NA; CDR3 protein: CASSNDRREAFF; CDR3 DNA: TGTGCCAGCAGCAATGACAGGCGTGAAGCTTTCTTT
V gene: TRBV25-1; D gene: TRBD2; J gene: TRBJ2-1; clone size: NA; CDR3 protein: CASSEYVRAGTYNEQFF; CDR3 DNA: TGTGCCAGCAGTGAATATGTGCGAGCGGGGACCTACAATGAGCAGTTCTTC
V gene: TRBV18; D gene: NA; J gene: TRBJ1-1; clone size: few; CDR3 protein: CASSPDGMNTEAFF; CDR3 DNA: TGTGCCAGCTCACCTGACGGAATGAACACTGAAGCTTTCTTT
V gene: TRBV13; D gene: NA; J gene: TRBJ1-2; clone size: NA; CDR3 protein: CASSDGDTGYGYTF; CDR3 DNA: TGTGCCAGCAGCGATGGAGACACTGGCTATGGCTACACCTTC
V gene: TRBV15; D gene: NA; J gene: TRBJ2-5; clone size: NA; CDR3 protein: CATSLLQGQETQYF; CDR3 DNA: TGTGCCACCAGCCTCTTACAAGGCCAAGAGACCCAGTACTTC
V gene: TRBV7-6; D gene: NA; J gene: TRBJ2-7; clone size: medium-sized; CDR3 protein: CASSSGPNYEQYF; CDR3 DNA: TGTGCCAGCAGCAGCGGACCCAACTACGAGCAGTACTTC
V gene: TRBV29-1; D gene: TRBD2; J gene: TRBJ2-7; clone size: few; CDR3 protein: CSVLAGGPHEQYF; CDR3 DNA: TGCAGCGTCCTAGCGGGGGGGCCTCACGAGCAGTACTTC
V gene: TRBV6-1; D gene: TRBD2; J gene: TRBJ2-3; clone size: NA; CDR3 protein: CASRSTSGGPDTQYF; CDR3 DNA: TGTGCCAGCAGATCGACTAGCGGGGGGCCAGATACGCAGTATTTT
V gene: TRBV7-8; D gene: NA; J gene: TRBJ1-2; clone size: once; CDR3 protein: CASSSSLDSPYGYTF; CDR3 DNA: TGTGCCAGCAGCTCTTCCCTGGACAGCCCCTATGGCTACACCTTC
V gene: TRBV19; D gene: NA; J gene: TRBJ2-1; clone size: NA; CDR3 protein: CASSTGLSYNEQFF; CDR3 DNA: TGTGCCAGTAGTACGGGGCTCTCCTACAATGAGCAGTTCTTC
V gene: TRBV14; D gene: NA; J gene: TRBJ2-3; clone size: NA; CDR3 protein: CASSQSPGWGTDTQYF; CDR3 DNA: TGTGCCAGCAGCCAGAGTCCAGGGTGGGGCACAGATACGCAGTATTTT
V gene: TRBV19; D gene: TRBD1; J gene: TRBJ1-5; clone size: few; CDR3 protein: CASRPDRASNQPQHF; CDR3 DNA: TGTGCCAGTAGACCGGACAGGGCTAGCAATCAGCCCCAGCATTTT
V gene: TRBV2; D gene: TRBD1; J gene: TRBJ2-5; clone size: few; CDR3 protein: CASQDRDRLQETQYF; CDR3 DNA: TGTGCCAGCCAAGACAGGGACAGATTGCAAGAGACCCAGTACTTC